These 8 T cell receptor beta chains originate from one sample sequenced in a study of early T cells in non-severe SARS-CoV-2 infection. TCRdb passed the 5' RACE reads through MiXCR, listing each CDR3 protein once. The table lists about 48,000 distinct CDR3 sequences, about 9.2% of them singletons, with about 8.3% in the top ten. Sequencing input: whole blood. The receptors come from an adult who was a healthcare worker with PCR-confirmed SARS-CoV-2 infection or an uninfected control (not recorded which).

This clonotype was seen ten or more times. The V and J genes are TRBV5-1 and TRBJ2-1; TRBD2 matches 10 bases. The ends lost 4 bases at V and 6 bases at J; junction bases unmatched: 7. The length of the CDR3 is 15 residues. Per germline, CDR1 SGHRS and CDR2 YFSETQ. The CDR3 DNA is TGCGCCAGCAGCCCGTACTCTAGCGGGAGCAATGAGCAGTTCTTC. Its protein is CASSPYSSGSNEQFF.

This rearrangement joins TRBV30 to TRBJ1-5, with D unresolved. The CDR3 covers 14 residues. Looked up from germline, CDR1 is GTSNPN and CDR2 is SVGIG (reference sequence). V gave up 0 bases and J gave up 2 bases, with 8 bases separating them. CDR3 amino acids: CAWSVGSGNQPQHF. The CDR3 DNA sequence: TGTGCCTGGAGTGTGGGGTCGGGCAATCAGCCCCAGCATTTT.

In its sample, this clonotype was seen many times. The chain carries TRBV6-2 or TRBV6-3 and TRBJ2-1; weak D call: TRBD1 (6 bases). The germline CDR1 and CDR2 sequences are MNHEY and SVGEGT. V lost 5 bases and J 0 bases, leaving 11 bases between the germline ends. The CDR3 runs 15 residues. CDR3 region: CASSPGASSYNEQFF. CDR3 bases: TGTGCCAGCAGTCCAGGGGCAAGCTCCTACAATGAGCAGTTCTTC.

J is TRBJ2-1 and V is TRBV11-3, with D possibly matching TRBD1 (6 bases). V was cut by 5 bases and J by 7 bases, with 15 bases left in between. The V gene's germline CDR1 is SGHNT and CDR2 YENEEA. CDR3 length: 14 residues. CDR3 sequence (DNA): TGTGCCAGCAGCCCAGGAGCAGGGGCAAATGAGCAGTTCTTC. This translates into CASSPGAGANEQFF. Using reference TRBV11-3 and TRBJ2-1 for the parts outside the CDR3, the full variable domain is EAGVVQSPRYKIIEKKQPVAFWCNPISGHNTLYWYLQNLGQGPELLIRYENEEAVDDSQLPKDRFSAERLKGVDSTLKIQPAELGDSAVYLCASSPGAGANEQFFGPGTRLTVL.

Note on this clonotype: The germline gene is not matched at one end of the junction; a read error may be the cause. The V and J genes are TRBV2 and TRBJ1-5; D might be TRBD1 (5 bases). This CDR3 has 13 amino acids. The germline CDR1 and CDR2 sequences are SNHLY and FYNNEI. For the CDR3, the DNA is TGTGCCAGCAGGGAAGACAGTTATCAGCCCCAGCATTTT. Translated: CASREDSYQPQHF.

This clonotype was seen ten or more times. The V and J genes are TRBV5-1 and TRBJ2-7, with TRBD2 matching over 11 bases. Germline V lookup: CDR1 SGHRS, CDR2 YFSETQ. CDR3 size: 17 residues. With V trimmed by 4 bases and J by 3 bases, 12 bases remained unmatched. The CDR3 bases are TGCGCCAGCAGCCCGGTGTTGCTGACTAGCGGGGTCTACGAGCAGTACTTC. Translated: CASSPVLLTSGVYEQYF. The variable domain in full, with the rest retrieved from reference TRBV5-1 and TRBJ2-7, is KAGVTQTPRYLIKTRGQQVTLSCSPISGHRSVSWYQQTPGQGLQFLFEYFSETQRNKGNFPGRFSGRQFSNSRSEMNVSTLELGDSALYLCASSPVLLTSGVYEQYFGPGTRLTVT.

The gene calls are TRBV28 and TRBJ2-1; D is tentatively TRBD1 or TRBD2 (6 bases each). Trimming shortened V by 4 bases and J by 8 bases, and 12 bases separated the two germline ends. Germline-derived CDR1 and CDR2 are MDHEN and SYDVKM. The CDR3 consists of 13 residues. DNA for the CDR3: TGTGCCAGCAGTTCCCGGGGGCACCATGAGCAGTTCTTC. This encodes CASSSRGHHEQFF.

This clonotype was recorded many times. The chain combines TRBV6-1 with TRBJ2-2, with a tentative D call TRBD1 (5 bases). This CDR3 is built from 12 residues. Germline CDR1 MNHNS, CDR2 SASEGT. CDR3 sequence: CGTNRNTGELFF. CDR3 DNA sequence: TGTGGGACAAACCGGAACACCGGGGAGCTGTTTTTT.